A single TCR beta chain is shown here with its context. Antigen specificity is unknown. The data belong to a study of blood T cells in healthy people across ages. A second about 6 to 12 cycle PCR used barcoded and J-beta primers. Every individual sample yielded 2.5 million or more paired-end reads (each containing CDR3). TCRdb analysed the 5' RACE reads with MiXCR anew, one entry per CDR3 protein. The repertoire holds about 830,000 distinct CDR3 sequences, 58% seen once, with over 20% in the top ten. Regarding the study as a whole: Per million T cells, TCR beta diversity dropped about linearly as age rose. Reliance upon unsorted PBMCs precluded definitive naive versus antigen-experienced comparison.

Trimming pared 1 base from V and 0 bases from J, leaving 13 bases between. Germline CDR1 reads SGHAT; CDR2 reads FQDESV (reference sequence). The CDR3 consists of 17 residues. The authors isolated at least 7 million PBMCs per sample. The material sequenced was blood. The V and J genes are TRBV11-1 and TRBJ2-1; D not resolved. This clonotype was sampled from a man younger than 45 in good health. The CDR3 bases are TGTGCCAGCAGCTTAGGCTTGCGAAGTTTCTCCTACAATGAGCAGTTCTTC. Protein: CASSLGLRSFSYNEQFF.